This T cell receptor (beta chain) came from a study of OX40 agonist ivuxolimab in advanced cancers. Across the study: Eligibility admitted prior anti-PD-1, anti-PD-L1 or anti-CTLA-4 therapy; 35% to 40% had some. Study results and caveats: In the 0.1 to 3.0 mg/kg range, CD4+ and CD8+ blood T cells had expanded clonally by week 6. In the expanded peripheral T cells, antigen specificity was never determined.

Here immunoSEQ multiplex PCR was the method, and the copy in TCRdb shows in-frame clones only, minus some. Of some 97,000 clones in the sample, 89% were seen once. The J segment lost 15 bases and the V segment lost 5 bases, leaving 14 bases of the junction unmatched. CDR1 is MNHEY, CDR2 SMNVEV, per germline (reference sequence). The CDR3 is made up of 15 amino acids. Concerning this clone itself: Its antigen remains unidentified.

At baseline, cycle 4 day 1, and cycle 7 day 1, blood was sampled. Sequencing was performed on CD4+ or CD8+ T cells sorted from blood, taken in a trial of the OX40 agonist ivuxolimab. The sequence was collected from an adult with an advanced solid tumor such as melanoma, head and neck, liver or kidney cancer. The rearrangement joins TRBV27 to TRBJ2-6, with 9 nucleotides matching TRBD1. The CDR3 DNA follows: TGTGCCAGCAGTCGTGGGACAGGGTCCGCCCGTGGCCTGACTTTC. Encoded protein: CASSRGTGSARGLTF.